This T cell receptor (beta chain) was captured by sequencing in a study of T cells after posttransplantation cyclophosphamide. This clone showed up many times. Trimming removed 9 bases from V and 5 bases from J; junction bases left unmatched: 9. Germline V CDR1 and CDR2: LNHNV, YYDKDF (reference sequence). CDR3 length: 13 amino acids. Produced via immunoSEQ multiplex PCR; TCRdb's table is partial and in-frame only. Observed in the sample are about 9,100 clones, none of them singletons. Cyclophosphamide on days +3 and +4 followed busulfan-fludarabine conditioning and a marrow graft. The chain links TRBV15 to TRBJ2-7, with 8 nucleotides matching TRBD1. The sample in question was PBMCs, obtained 350 to 390 days after allogeneic stem cell transplant with posttransplant cyclophosphamide. The clonotype originates from a male patient in his 50s who received an allogeneic stem cell transplant from a related donor and was CMV-positive. T cells may partly derive from the graft donor. CDR3 in DNA: TGTGCCACGGGTGGGGACAGGAACGACGAGCAGTACTTC. Its translation is CATGGDRNDEQYF.